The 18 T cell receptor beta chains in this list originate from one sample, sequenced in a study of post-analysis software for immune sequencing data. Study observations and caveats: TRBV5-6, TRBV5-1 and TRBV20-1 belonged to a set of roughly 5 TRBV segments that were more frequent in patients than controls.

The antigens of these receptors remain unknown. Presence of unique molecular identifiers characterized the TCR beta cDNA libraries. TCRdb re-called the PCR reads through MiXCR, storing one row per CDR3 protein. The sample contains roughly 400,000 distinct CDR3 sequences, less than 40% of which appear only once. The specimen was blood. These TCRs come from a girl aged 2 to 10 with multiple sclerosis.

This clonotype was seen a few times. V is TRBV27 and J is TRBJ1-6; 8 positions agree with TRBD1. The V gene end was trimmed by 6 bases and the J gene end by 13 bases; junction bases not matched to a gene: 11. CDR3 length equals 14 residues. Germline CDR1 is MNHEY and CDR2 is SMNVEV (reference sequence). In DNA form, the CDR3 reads TGTGCCAGCAGCGTCGGACAGGGAATTCACCCCCTCCACTTT. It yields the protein CASSVGQGIHPLHF.

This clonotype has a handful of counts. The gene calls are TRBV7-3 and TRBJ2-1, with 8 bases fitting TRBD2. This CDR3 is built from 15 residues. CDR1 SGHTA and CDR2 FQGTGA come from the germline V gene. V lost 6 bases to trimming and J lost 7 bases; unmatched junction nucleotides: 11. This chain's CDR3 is CASSTSGGAGNEQFF. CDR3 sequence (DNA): TGTGCCAGCAGTACCAGCGGGGGTGCCGGGAATGAGCAGTTCTTC.

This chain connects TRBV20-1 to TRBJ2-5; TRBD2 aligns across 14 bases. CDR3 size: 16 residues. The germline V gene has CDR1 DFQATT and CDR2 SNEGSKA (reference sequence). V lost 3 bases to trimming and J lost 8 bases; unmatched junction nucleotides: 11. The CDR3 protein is CSASTGLAGGMITQYF. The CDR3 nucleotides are TGCAGTGCTAGCACCGGACTAGCGGGAGGAATGATCACCCAGTACTTC.

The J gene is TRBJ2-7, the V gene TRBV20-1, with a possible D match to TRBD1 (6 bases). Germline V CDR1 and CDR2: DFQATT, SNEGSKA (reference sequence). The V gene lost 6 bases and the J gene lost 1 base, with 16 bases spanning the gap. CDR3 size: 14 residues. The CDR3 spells CSALMTGLSYEQYF. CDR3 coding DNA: TGCAGTGCCTTAATGACAGGACTTTCCTACGAGCAGTACTTC.

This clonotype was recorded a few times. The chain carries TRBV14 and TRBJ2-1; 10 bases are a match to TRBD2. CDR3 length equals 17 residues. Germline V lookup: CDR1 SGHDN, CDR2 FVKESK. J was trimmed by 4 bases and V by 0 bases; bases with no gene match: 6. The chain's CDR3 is CASSQESPSGRYNEQFF. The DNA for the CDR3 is TGTGCCAGCAGCCAAGAAAGCCCTAGCGGGAGATACAATGAGCAGTTCTTC.

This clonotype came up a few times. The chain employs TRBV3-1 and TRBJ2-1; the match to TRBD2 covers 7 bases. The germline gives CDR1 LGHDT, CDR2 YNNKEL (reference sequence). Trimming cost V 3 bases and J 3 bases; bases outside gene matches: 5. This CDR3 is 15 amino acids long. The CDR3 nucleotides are TGTGCCAGCAGCCACCGACTAGCCCTCTACAATGAGCAGTTCTTC. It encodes CASSHRLALYNEQFF.

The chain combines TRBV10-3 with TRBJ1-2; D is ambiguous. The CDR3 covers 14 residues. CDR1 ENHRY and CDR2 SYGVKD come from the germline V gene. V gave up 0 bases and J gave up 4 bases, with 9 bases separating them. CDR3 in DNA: TGTGCCATCAGTGAGTCAGGTCAACCCTATGGCTACACCTTC. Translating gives CAISESGQPYGYTF.

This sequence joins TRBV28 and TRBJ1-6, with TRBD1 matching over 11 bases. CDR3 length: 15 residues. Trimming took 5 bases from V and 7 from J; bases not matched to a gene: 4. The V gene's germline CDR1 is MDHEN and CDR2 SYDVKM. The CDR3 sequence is CASSAWTGGNSPLHF. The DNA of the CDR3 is TGTGCCAGCAGTGCCTGGACAGGGGGCAATTCACCCCTCCACTTT. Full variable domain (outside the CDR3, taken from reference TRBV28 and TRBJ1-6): DVKVTQSSRYLVKRTGEKVFLECVQDMDHENMFWYRQDPGLGLRLIYFSYDVKMKEKGDIPEGYSVSREKKERFSLILESASTNQTSMYLCASSAWTGGNSPLHFGNGTRLTVT.

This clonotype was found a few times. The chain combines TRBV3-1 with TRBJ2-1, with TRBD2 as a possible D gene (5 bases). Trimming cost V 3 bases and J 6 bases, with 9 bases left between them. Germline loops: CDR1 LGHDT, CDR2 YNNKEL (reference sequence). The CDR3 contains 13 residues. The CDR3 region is CASSHGLFNEQFF. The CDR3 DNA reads TGTGCCAGCAGCCACGGACTTTTCAATGAGCAGTTCTTC.

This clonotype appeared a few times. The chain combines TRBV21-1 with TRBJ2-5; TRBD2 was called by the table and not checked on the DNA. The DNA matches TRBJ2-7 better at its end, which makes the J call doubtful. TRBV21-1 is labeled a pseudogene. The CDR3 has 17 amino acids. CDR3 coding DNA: TGTGCCAGCAGCAAAAACCTGACCTTACTAGTTACCTACGAGCAGTACTTC. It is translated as CASSKNLTLLVTYEQYF.

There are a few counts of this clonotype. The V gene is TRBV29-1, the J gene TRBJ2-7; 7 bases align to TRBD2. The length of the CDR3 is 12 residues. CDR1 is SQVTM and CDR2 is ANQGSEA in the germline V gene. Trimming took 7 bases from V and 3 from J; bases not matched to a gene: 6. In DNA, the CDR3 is TGCAGCGCCGGGACTACTCGCTACGAGCAGTACTTC. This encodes CSAGTTRYEQYF.

CDR3 loop: CASSLAPGRISYEQYF. The DNA for the CDR3 is TGCGCCAGCAGCTTGGCCCCAGGGAGAATCTCCTACGAGCAGTACTTC. J is TRBJ2-7 and V is TRBV5-1; either TRBD1 or TRBD2 may fit D (5 bases each). CDR3 length: 16 amino acids. The V gene lost 0 bases and the J gene lost 0 bases, with 13 bases spanning the gap. CDR1 is SGHRS and CDR2 is YFSETQ in the germline V gene. Together with reference TRBV5-1 and TRBJ2-7, the CDR3 gives the full variable domain: KAGVTQTPRYLIKTRGQQVTLSCSPISGHRSVSWYQQTPGQGLQFLFEYFSETQRNKGNFPGRFSGRQFSNSRSEMNVSTLELGDSALYLCASSLAPGRISYEQYFGPGTRLTVT.

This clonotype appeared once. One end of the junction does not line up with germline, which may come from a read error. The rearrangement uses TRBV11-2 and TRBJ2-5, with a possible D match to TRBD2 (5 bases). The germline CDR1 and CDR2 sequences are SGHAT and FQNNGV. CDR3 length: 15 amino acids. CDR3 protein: CTSSLVWTYKETQYF. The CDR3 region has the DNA TGTACCAGCAGCTTAGTCTGGACTTATAAAGAGACCCAGTACTTC.

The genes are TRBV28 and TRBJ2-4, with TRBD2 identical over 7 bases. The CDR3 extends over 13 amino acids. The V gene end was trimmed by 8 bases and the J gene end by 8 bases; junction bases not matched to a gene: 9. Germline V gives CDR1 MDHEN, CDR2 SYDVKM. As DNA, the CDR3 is TGTGCCAGCGGTCGGAGGGGAGGGGACATTCAGTACTTC. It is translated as CASGRRGGDIQYF. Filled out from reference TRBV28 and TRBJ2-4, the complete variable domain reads DVKVTQSSRYLVKRTGEKVFLECVQDMDHENMFWYRQDPGLGLRLIYFSYDVKMKEKGDIPEGYSVSREKKERFSLILESASTNQTSMYLCASGRRGGDIQYFGAGTRLSVL.

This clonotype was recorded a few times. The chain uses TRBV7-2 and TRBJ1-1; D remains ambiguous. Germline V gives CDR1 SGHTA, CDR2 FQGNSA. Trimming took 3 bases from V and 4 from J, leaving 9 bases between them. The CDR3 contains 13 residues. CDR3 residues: CASSFSSVTEAFF. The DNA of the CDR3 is TGTGCCAGCAGCTTTTCCTCAGTCACTGAAGCTTTCTTT.

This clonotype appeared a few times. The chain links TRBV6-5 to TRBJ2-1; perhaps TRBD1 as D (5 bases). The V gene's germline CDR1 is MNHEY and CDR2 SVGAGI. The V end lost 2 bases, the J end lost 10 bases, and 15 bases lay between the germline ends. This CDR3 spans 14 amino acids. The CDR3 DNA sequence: TGTGCCAGCAGTTACACCCCTGGGGCGAGGGAGCAGTTCTTC. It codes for CASSYTPGAREQFF.

The CDR3, as DNA: TGCGCCAGCAGCCAGATACAGGGCCCGTGGATGCCCCAGCATTTT. It specifies CASSQIQGPWMPQHF. V is TRBV4-1 and J is TRBJ1-5, with D possibly TRBD1 on 6 matching bases. V lost 3 bases, J lost 9 bases, and 18 bases lay in between. Looked up from germline, CDR1 is MGHRA and CDR2 is YSYEKL. The length of the CDR3 is 15 residues.

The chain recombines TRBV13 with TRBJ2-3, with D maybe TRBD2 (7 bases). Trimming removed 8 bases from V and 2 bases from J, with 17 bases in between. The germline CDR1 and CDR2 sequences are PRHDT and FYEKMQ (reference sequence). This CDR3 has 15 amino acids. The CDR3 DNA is TGTGCCAGCGGCATAAGGGGGGGTTACACAGATACGCAGTATTTT. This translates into CASGIRGGYTDTQYF.